The 4 T cell receptor beta chains reported below all come from one sample, sequenced in a study of blood T cell repertoires in COVID-19. TCRdb's table, derived via immunoSEQ multiplex PCR, lists solely in-frame clones and lacks some. The table lists about 180,000 clones, 88% of them singletons. The specimen was PBMCs or T cells enriched from blood (not recorded which). The source of these receptors is a woman younger than 30 who had recovered from COVID-19.

The chain combines TRBV19 with TRBJ2-4; D possibly corresponds to TRBD1 (6 bases). This CDR3 region has 16 residues. The germline V gene has CDR1 LNHDA and CDR2 SQIVND (reference sequence). Between the trimmed V and J ends, which lost 6 bases and 0 bases, there was a span of 15 bases. The CDR3 spells CASRQGGLIAKNIQYF. In DNA form, the CDR3 reads TGTGCCAGTAGACAGGGCGGCCTGATAGCCAAAAACATTCAGTACTTC.

The chain recombines TRBV19 with TRBJ2-1; 9 bases agree with TRBD1. V dropped 0 bases and J dropped 4; count of bases not matched to a gene: 1. Germline V gene lookup returns CDR1 LNHDA and CDR2 SQIVND (reference sequence). This CDR3 spans 15 amino acids. As DNA, the CDR3 is TGTGCCAGTAGTATAGAGGGACAGGGTTACAATGAGCAGTTCTTC. It is translated as CASSIEGQGYNEQFF.

The CDR3 sequence: CASSPPLLEQSSYNEQFF. Here the CDR3 DNA reads TGTGCCAGCTCACCACCGTTATTAGAACAGAGCTCCTACAATGAGCAGTTCTTC. The chain carries TRBV18 and TRBJ2-1, with D hard to call. V dropped 0 bases and J dropped 0 bases, with 15 bases sitting between them. The length of the CDR3 is 18 residues. Germline V gene sequence: CDR1 KGHSH, CDR2 LQKENI.

V is TRBV4-1 and J is TRBJ2-1; 11 nucleotides align to TRBD2. Germline assignment: CDR1 MGHRA and CDR2 YSYEKL. Unmatched junction bases numbered 13, after V lost 0 bases and J lost 15 bases. This CDR3 region has 16 residues. The CDR3 loop is CASSQEGARLAGMRFF. The CDR3 coding sequence is TGCGCCAGCAGCCAAGAGGGTGCCCGACTAGCGGGGATGAGGTTCTTC.